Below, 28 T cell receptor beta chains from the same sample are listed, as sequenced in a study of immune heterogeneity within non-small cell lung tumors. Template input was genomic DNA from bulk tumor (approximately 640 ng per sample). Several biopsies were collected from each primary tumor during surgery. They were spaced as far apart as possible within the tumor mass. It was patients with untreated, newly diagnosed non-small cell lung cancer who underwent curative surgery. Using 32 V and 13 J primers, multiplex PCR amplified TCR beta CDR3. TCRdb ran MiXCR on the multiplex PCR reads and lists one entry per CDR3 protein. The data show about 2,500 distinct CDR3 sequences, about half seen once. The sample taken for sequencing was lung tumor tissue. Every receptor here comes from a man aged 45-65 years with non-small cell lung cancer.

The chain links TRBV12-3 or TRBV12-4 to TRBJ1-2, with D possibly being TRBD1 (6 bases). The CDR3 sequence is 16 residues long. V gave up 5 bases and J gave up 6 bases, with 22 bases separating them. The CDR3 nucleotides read TGTGCCAGCAGTCCCGAGATGGGGGGCAAGGGGAATGGCTACACCTTC. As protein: CASSPEMGGKGNGYTF.

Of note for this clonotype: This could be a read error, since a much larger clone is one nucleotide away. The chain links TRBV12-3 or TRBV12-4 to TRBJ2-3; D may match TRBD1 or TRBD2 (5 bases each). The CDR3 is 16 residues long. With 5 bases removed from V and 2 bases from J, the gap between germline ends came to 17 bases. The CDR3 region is CASSGRGVSLTDTQYF. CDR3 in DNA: TGTGCCAGCAGTGGAAGAGGGGTGTCGCTCACAGATACGCAGTATTTT.

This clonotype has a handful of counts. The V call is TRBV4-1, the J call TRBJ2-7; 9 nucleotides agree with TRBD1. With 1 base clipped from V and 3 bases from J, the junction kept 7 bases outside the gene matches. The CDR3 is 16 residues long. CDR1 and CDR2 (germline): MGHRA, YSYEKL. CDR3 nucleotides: TGCGCCAGCAGCCAAGTTCCGGGACAGGGATACTACGAGCAGTACTTC. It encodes CASSQVPGQGYYEQYF.

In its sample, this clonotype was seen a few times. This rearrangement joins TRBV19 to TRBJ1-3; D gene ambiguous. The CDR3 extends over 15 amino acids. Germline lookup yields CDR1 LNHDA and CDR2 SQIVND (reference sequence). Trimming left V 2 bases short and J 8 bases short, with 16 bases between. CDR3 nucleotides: TGTGCCAGTAGTATAAGTTCCGGAACCGGCGACACCATATATTTT. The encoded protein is CASSISSGTGDTIYF.

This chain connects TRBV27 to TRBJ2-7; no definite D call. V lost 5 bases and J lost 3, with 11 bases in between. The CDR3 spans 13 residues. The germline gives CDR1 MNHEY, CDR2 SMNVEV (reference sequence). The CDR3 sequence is CASSTTMNYEQYF. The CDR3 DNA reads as TGTGCCAGCAGTACGACAATGAACTACGAGCAGTACTTC.

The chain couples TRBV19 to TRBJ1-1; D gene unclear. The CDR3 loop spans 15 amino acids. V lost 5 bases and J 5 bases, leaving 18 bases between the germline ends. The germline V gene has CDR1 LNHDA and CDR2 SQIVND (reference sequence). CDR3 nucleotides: TGTGCCAGTAGTTCTCGTCGGAGCTTGGAGACTGAAGCTTTCTTT. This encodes CASSSRRSLETEAFF. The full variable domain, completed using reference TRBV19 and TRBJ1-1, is DGGITQSPKYLFRKEGQNVTLSCEQNLNHDAMYWYRQDPGQGLRLIYYSQIVNDFQKGDIAEGYSVSREKKESFPLTVTSAQKNPTAFYLCASSSRRSLETEAFFGQGTRLTVV.

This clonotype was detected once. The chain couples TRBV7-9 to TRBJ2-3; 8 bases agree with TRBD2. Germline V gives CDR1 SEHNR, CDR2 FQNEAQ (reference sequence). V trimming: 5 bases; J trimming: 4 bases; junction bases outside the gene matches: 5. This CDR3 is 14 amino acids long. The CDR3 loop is CASSLGLASDTQYF. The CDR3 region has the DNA TGTGCCAGCAGCCTTGGACTAGCATCAGATACGCAGTATTTT.

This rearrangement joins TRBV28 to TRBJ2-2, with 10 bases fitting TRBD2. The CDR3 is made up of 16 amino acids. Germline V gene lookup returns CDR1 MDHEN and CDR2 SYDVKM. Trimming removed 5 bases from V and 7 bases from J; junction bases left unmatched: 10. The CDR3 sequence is CASSQNLAGAVGELFF. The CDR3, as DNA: TGTGCCAGCAGTCAAAATCTAGCGGGAGCGGTCGGGGAGCTGTTTTTT.

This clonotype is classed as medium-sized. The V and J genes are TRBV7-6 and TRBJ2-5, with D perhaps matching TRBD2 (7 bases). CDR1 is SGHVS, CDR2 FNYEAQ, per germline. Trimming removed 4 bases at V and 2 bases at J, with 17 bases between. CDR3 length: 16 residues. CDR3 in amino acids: CASSSWGGGGQETQYF. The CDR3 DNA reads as TGTGCCAGCAGCTCCTGGGGGGGAGGGGGTCAAGAGACCCAGTACTTC.

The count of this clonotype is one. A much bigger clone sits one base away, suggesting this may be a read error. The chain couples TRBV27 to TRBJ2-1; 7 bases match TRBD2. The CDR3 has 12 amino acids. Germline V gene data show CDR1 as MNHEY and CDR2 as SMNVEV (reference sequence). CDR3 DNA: TGTACCAGCAGTTTGGGGGGGGGTGAGCAGTTCTTC. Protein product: CTSSLGGGEQFF.

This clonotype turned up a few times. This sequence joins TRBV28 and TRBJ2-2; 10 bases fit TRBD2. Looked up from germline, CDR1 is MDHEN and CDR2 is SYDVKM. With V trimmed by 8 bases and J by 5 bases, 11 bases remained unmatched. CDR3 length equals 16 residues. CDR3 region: CASVGLAGAYTGELFF. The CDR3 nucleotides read TGTGCCAGCGTCGGGCTAGCGGGAGCATATACCGGGGAGCTGTTTTTT.

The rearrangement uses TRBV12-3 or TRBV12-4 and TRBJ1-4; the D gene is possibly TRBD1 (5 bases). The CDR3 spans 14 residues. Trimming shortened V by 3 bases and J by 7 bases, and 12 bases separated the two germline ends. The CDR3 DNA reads TGTGCCAGCAGTTTTTCGGGGGAAAGTGAAAAACTGTTTTTT. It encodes CASSFSGESEKLFF.

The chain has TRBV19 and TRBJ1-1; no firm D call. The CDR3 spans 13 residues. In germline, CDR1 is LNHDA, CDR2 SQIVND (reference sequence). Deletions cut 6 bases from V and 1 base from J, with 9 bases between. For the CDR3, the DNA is TGTGCCAGTAGGAACAGAGCGAACACTGAAGCTTTCTTT. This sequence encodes CASRNRANTEAFF.

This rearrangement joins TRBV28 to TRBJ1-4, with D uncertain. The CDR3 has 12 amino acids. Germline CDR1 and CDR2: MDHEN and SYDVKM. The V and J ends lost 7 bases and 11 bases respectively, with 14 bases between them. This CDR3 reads CASTPPRGKLFF. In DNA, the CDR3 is TGTGCCAGCACCCCCCCACGAGGGAAACTGTTTTTT. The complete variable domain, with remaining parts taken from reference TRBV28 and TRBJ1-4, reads DVKVTQSSRYLVKRTGEKVFLECVQDMDHENMFWYRQDPGLGLRLIYFSYDVKMKEKGDIPEGYSVSREKKERFSLILESASTNQTSMYLCASTPPRGKLFFGSGTQLSVL.

CDR3 amino acids: CASSAGSGVYNEQFF. Written as DNA, the CDR3 is TGTGCCAGTAGTGCCGGGAGTGGGGTCTACAATGAGCAGTTCTTC. The J gene is TRBJ2-1, the V gene TRBV19, with a tentative D call TRBD2 (6 bases). Trimming took 5 bases from V and 3 from J, leaving 14 bases between them. The CDR3 spans 15 residues. Germline V gene sequence: CDR1 LNHDA, CDR2 SQIVND (reference sequence).

The CDR3 DNA follows: TGCGCCAGCAGTACGTTATTGGACACTGAAGCTTTCTTT. This translates into CASSTLLDTEAFF. The chain has TRBV5-1 and TRBJ1-1; D is uncertain. CDR1 is SGHRS and CDR2 is YFSETQ in the germline V gene. Trimming removed 5 bases from V and 3 bases from J, with 11 bases in between. The length of the CDR3 is 13 residues.

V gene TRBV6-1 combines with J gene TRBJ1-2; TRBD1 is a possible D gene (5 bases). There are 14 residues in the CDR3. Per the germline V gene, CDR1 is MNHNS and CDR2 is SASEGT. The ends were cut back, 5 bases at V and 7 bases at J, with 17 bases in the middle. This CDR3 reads CASSLSGGVGGYTF. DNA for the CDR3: TGTGCCAGCAGTCTGTCGGGGGGGGTGGGTGGCTACACCTTC.

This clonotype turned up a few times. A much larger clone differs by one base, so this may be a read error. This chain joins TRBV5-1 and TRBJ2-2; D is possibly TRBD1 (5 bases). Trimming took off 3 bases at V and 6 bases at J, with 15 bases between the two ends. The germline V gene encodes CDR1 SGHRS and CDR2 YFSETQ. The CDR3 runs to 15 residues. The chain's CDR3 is CASSYRTWSAGELFF. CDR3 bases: TGCGCCAGCAGCTATCGGACATGGTCCGCCGGGGAGCTGTTTTTT.

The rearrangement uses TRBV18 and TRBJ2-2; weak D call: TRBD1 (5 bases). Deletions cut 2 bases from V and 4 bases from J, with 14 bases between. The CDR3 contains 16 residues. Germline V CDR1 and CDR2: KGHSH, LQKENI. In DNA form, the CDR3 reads TGTGCCAGCTCACCAAGAAGACAGTCACCCACCGGGGAGCTGTTTTTT. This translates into CASSPRRQSPTGELFF. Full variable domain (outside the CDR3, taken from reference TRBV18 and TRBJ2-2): NAGVMQNPRHLVRRRGQEARLRCSPMKGHSHVYWYRQLPEEGLKFMVYLQKENIIDESGMPKERFSAEFPKEGPSILRIQQVVRGDSAAYFCASSPRRQSPTGELFFGEGSRLTVL.

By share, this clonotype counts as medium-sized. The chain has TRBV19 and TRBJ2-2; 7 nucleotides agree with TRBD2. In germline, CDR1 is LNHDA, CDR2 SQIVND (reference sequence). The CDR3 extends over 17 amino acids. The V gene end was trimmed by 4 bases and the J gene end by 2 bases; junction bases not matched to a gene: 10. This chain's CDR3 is CASSTLLAGTNTGELFF. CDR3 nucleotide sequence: TGTGCCAGTAGTACTCTGTTAGCGGGTACAAACACCGGGGAGCTGTTTTTT.

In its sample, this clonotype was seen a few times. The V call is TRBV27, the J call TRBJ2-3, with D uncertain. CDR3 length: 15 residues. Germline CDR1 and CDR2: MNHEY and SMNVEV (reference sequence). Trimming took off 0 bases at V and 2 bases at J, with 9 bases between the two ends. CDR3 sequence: CASSLSPRPTDTQYF. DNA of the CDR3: TGTGCCAGCAGTTTATCCCCTCGACCCACAGATACGCAGTATTTT.

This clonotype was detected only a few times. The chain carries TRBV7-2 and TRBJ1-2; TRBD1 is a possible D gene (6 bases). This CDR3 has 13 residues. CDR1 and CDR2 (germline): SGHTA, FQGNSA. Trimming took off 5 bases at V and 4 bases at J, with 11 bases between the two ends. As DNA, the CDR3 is TGTGCCAGCAGCGCGACAGGCGCCTATGGCTACACCTTC. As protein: CASSATGAYGYTF.

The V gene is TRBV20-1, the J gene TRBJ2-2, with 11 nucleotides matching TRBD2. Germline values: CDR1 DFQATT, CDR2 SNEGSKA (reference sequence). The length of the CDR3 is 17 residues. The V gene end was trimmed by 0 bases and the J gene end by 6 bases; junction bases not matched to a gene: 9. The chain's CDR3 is CSAREKPGLAEAGELFF. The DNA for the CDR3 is TGCAGTGCTAGAGAAAAACCGGGACTAGCGGAAGCCGGGGAGCTGTTTTTT.

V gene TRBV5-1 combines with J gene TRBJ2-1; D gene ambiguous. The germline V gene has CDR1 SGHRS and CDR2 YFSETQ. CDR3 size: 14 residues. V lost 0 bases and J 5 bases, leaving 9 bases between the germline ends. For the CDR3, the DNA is TGCGCCAGCAGCTTGGGTCGGGCGCACAATGAGCAGTTCTTC. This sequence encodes CASSLGRAHNEQFF. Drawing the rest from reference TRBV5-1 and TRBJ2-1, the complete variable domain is KAGVTQTPRYLIKTRGQQVTLSCSPISGHRSVSWYQQTPGQGLQFLFEYFSETQRNKGNFPGRFSGRQFSNSRSEMNVSTLELGDSALYLCASSLGRAHNEQFFGPGTRLTVL.

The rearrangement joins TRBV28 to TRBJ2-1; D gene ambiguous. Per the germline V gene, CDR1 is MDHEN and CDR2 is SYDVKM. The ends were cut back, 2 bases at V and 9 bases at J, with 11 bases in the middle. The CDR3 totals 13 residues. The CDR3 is CASSLEGRSEQFF. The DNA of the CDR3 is TGTGCCAGCAGTTTAGAAGGACGGAGTGAGCAGTTCTTC.

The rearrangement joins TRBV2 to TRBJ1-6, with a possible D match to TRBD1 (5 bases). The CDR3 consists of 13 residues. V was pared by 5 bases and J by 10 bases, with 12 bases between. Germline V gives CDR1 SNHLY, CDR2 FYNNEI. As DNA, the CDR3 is TGTGCCAGCAGTCACAGGTCTCCGTCACCCCTCCACTTT. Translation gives CASSHRSPSPLHF.

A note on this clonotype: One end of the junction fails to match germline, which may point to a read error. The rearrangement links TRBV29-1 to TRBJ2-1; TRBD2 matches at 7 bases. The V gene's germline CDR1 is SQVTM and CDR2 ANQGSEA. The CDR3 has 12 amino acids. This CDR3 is CSERDPYNEQFF. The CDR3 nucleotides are TGCAGCGAGCGGGACCCCTATAATGAGCAGTTCTTC.

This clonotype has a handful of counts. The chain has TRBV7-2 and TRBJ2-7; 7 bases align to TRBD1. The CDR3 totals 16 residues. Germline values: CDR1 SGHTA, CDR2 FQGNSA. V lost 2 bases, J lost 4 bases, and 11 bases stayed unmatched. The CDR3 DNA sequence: TGTGCCAGCAGCTTAAATTGGGGCAGGGGGTATTACGAGCAGTACTTC. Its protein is CASSLNWGRGYYEQYF.